The 26 T cell receptor beta chains given below trace back to one sample, sequenced in a study of blood T cell repertoires in COVID-19. Only in-frame clones appear in the TCRdb table, and some are missing; sequencing was by immunoSEQ multiplex PCR. There are approximately 300,000 clones in the sample; roughly 85% occur only once, and under 6% lies in the top ten. The sequenced sample was PBMCs or T cells enriched from blood (not recorded which). These receptor sequences come from a woman aged 25 to 39 who had recovered from COVID-19.

This sequence joins TRBV11-2 and TRBJ1-1; D remains unclear. Trimming shortened V by 5 bases and J by 5 bases, and 12 bases separated the two germline ends. The CDR3 loop spans 13 amino acids. CDR1 is SGHAT, CDR2 FQNNGV, per germline. CDR3 in amino acids: CASSRRGRTEAFF. CDR3 bases: TGTGCCAGCAGCCGTCGAGGGCGGACTGAAGCTTTCTTT.

This chain joins TRBV19 and TRBJ1-6, with D hard to call. CDR1 and CDR2 (germline): LNHDA, SQIVND (reference sequence). Trimming took 3 bases from V and 9 from J, leaving 15 bases between them. The CDR3 loop spans 15 amino acids. CDR3 residues: CASSISVEGFSPLHF. The CDR3 bases are TGTGCCAGTAGTATTAGTGTTGAGGGATTTTCACCCCTCCACTTT. Based on the CDR3 plus reference TRBV19 and TRBJ1-6, the full variable domain is DGGITQSPKYLFRKEGQNVTLSCEQNLNHDAMYWYRQDPGQGLRLIYYSQIVNDFQKGDIAEGYSVSREKKESFPLTVTSAQKNPTAFYLCASSISVEGFSPLHFGNGTRLTVT.

The rearrangement links TRBV6-5 to TRBJ2-7; D is undetermined. Germline CDR1 and CDR2: MNHEY and SVGAGI. Trimming pared 0 bases from V and 0 bases from J, leaving 12 bases between. There are 16 residues in the CDR3. This CDR3 is CASSYSPQQSSYEQYF. The CDR3 nucleotides read TGTGCCAGCAGTTACTCACCCCAACAGAGCTCCTACGAGCAGTACTTC.

This sequence joins TRBV30 and TRBJ1-3; D is unclear. CDR3 length equals 14 residues. The ends were cut back, 5 bases at V and 4 bases at J, with 15 bases in the middle. Germline CDR1 GTSNPN, CDR2 SVGIG (reference sequence). The CDR3: CAWEAGSTGNTIYF. As DNA, the CDR3 is TGTGCCTGGGAAGCGGGGTCAACGGGAAACACCATATATTTT.

The rearrangement uses TRBV2 and TRBJ1-1; 8 bases match TRBD1. Germline lookup yields CDR1 SNHLY and CDR2 FYNNEI. The CDR3 covers 15 residues. The junction had 12 bases not matched to a gene; V was cut back by 8 bases and J by 4 bases. This CDR3 is CASRRAGGAGTEAFF. CDR3 nucleotide sequence: TGTGCCAGCCGGCGGGCAGGGGGCGCGGGCACTGAAGCTTTCTTT. Full variable domain (outside the CDR3, taken from reference TRBV2 and TRBJ1-1): EPEVTQTPSHQVTQMGQEVILRCVPISNHLYFYWYRQILGQKVEFLVSFYNNEISEKSEIFDDQFSVERPDGSNFTLKIRSTKLEDSAMYFCASRRAGGAGTEAFFGQGTRLTVV.

The CDR3 is CASSEQGALGYGYTF. DNA of the CDR3: TGTGCCAGCAGTGAACAGGGGGCTTTAGGCTATGGCTACACCTTC. This rearrangement joins TRBV2 to TRBJ1-2, with TRBD1 matching 8 bases. The CDR3 contains 15 residues. J gave up 4 bases and V 2 bases, and 6 bases lay outside the gene matches. CDR1 and CDR2 (germline): SNHLY, FYNNEI.

The chain has TRBV3-1 (or the pseudogene TRBV3-2) and TRBJ1-1; D remains unclear. Deletions cut 4 bases from V and 0 bases from J, with 9 bases between. The V gene's germline CDR1 is LGHDT and CDR2 YNNKEL (reference sequence). There are 14 residues in the CDR3. CDR3 DNA sequence: TGTGCCAGCAGCCCCCGGGATTTGAACACTGAAGCTTTCTTT. The encoded protein is CASSPRDLNTEAFF.

This chain joins TRBV6-5 and TRBJ1-1; D is ambiguous. The ends were cut back, 0 bases at V and 4 bases at J, with 9 bases in the middle. Per germline, CDR1 MNHEY and CDR2 SVGAGI. This CDR3 spans 14 amino acids. CDR3 sequence (DNA): TGTGCCAGCAGTTACTCGATTACGGTCACTGAAGCTTTCTTT. The encoded protein is CASSYSITVTEAFF.

The V gene is TRBV4-2, the J gene TRBJ2-2, with 7 nucleotides matching TRBD2. J gave up 0 bases and V 5 bases, and 12 bases lay outside the gene matches. Germline V lookup: CDR1 LGHNA, CDR2 YNFKEQ. The CDR3 extends over 18 amino acids. CDR3 sequence: CASSSPGSGVTNTGELFF. CDR3 coding DNA: TGTGCCAGCAGCTCCCCAGGCAGCGGGGTGACGAACACCGGGGAGCTGTTTTTT.

The V gene is TRBV4-3, the J gene TRBJ2-7, with 12 bases aligning to TRBD2. V lost 1 base and J lost 5; bases outside the gene matches: 9. The length of the CDR3 is 17 residues. CDR1 and CDR2 from the germline V gene are LGHNA and YSLEER. Written as DNA, the CDR3 is TGCGCCAGCAGCCAAGCTAGCGGGGGGGTCCCATCCCACGAGCAGTACTTC. Its translation is CASSQASGGVPSHEQYF.

The count of this clone is one. This chain links TRBV21-1 with TRBJ1-1. TRBV21-1 is a known pseudogene. The CDR3 is made up of 16 amino acids. CDR3 sequence reads: CASSKVGGSINTEAFF. The CDR3 DNA is TGTGCCAGCAGCAAAGTCGGGGGTTCGATTAACACTGAAGCTTTCTTT.

The chain employs TRBV19 and TRBJ1-5; 7 nucleotides agree with TRBD1. After removal of 3 bases from V and 3 bases from J, the junction contained 5 bases not matched to a gene. From germline, CDR1 is LNHDA and CDR2 SQIVND (reference sequence). The CDR3 totals 15 residues. The CDR3 bases are TGTGCCAGTAGTATGGGCAGGGGGGTCAATCAGCCCCAGCATTTT. It yields the protein CASSMGRGVNQPQHF.

The chain combines TRBV10-2 with TRBJ1-2; the match to TRBD1 covers 7 bases. The length of the CDR3 is 13 residues. With V trimmed by 4 bases and J by 4 bases, 3 bases remained unmatched. Germline CDR1 reads WSHSY; CDR2 reads SAAADI. The CDR3 reads CASSANRGYGYTF. In DNA, the CDR3 is TGCGCCAGCAGTGCAAACAGGGGCTATGGCTACACCTTC.

This chain links TRBV30 with TRBJ1-4; D gene uncertain. Germline-derived CDR1 and CDR2 are GTSNPN and SVGIG (reference sequence). This CDR3 is built from 14 residues. V lost 4 bases and J lost 7, with 16 bases in between. This CDR3 reads CAWTVGGLGEKLFF. The CDR3, as DNA: TGTGCCTGGACCGTGGGCGGACTTGGTGAAAAACTGTTTTTT.

This clone was recorded once. This chain connects TRBV7-3 to TRBJ2-3; 10 bases are shared with TRBD1. Germline V lookup: CDR1 SGHTA, CDR2 FQGTGA. The CDR3 length is 14 residues. V lost 4 bases to trimming and J lost 6 bases; unmatched junction nucleotides: 4. The chain's CDR3 is CASSSTGGGDTQYF. The CDR3 nucleotides are TGTGCCAGCAGCTCGACAGGGGGCGGTGATACGCAGTATTTT.

The chain couples TRBV7-6 to TRBJ2-3, with D uncertain. V lost 2 bases and J 4 bases, leaving 7 bases between the germline ends. The CDR3 runs to 13 residues. Germline values: CDR1 SGHVS, CDR2 FNYEAQ. The CDR3 here is CASSLSTADTQYF. CDR3 sequence (DNA): TGTGCCAGCAGCTTAAGTACTGCAGATACGCAGTATTTT.

V gene TRBV5-1 combines with J gene TRBJ2-3; 9 bases fit TRBD2. Unmatched junction bases numbered 2, after V lost 1 base and J lost 2 bases. This CDR3 has 15 amino acids. From germline, CDR1 is SGHRS and CDR2 YFSETQ. CDR3 region: CASSLSGGFTDTQYF. The CDR3 DNA sequence: TGCGCCAGCAGCTTGAGCGGGGGGTTCACAGATACGCAGTATTTT. The full variable domain, completed using reference TRBV5-1 and TRBJ2-3, is KAGVTQTPRYLIKTRGQQVTLSCSPISGHRSVSWYQQTPGQGLQFLFEYFSETQRNKGNFPGRFSGRQFSNSRSEMNVSTLELGDSALYLCASSLSGGFTDTQYFGPGTRLTVL.

This chain uses TRBV11-1 with TRBJ1-1, with D possibly TRBD1 on 5 matching bases. CDR3 length: 13 amino acids. Trimming pared 3 bases from V and 6 bases from J, leaving 11 bases between. From germline, CDR1 is SGHAT and CDR2 FQDESV (reference sequence). In nucleotides, the CDR3 is TGTGCCAGCAGCTTCGGCAGGGTCTCTGAAGCTTTCTTT. Protein: CASSFGRVSEAFF.

The chain uses TRBV4-1 and TRBJ1-5, with D perhaps TRBD1 (6 bases). The CDR3 has 17 residues. Germline-derived CDR1 and CDR2 are MGHRA and YSYEKL. Between the trimmed V and J ends, which lost 1 base and 1 base, there was a span of 14 bases. The CDR3 loop is CASSQGGGQWSNQPQHF. CDR3 DNA: TGCGCCAGCAGCCAAGGCGGGGGGCAGTGGAGCAATCAGCCCCAGCATTTT.

The J gene is TRBJ2-7, the V gene TRBV7-6; 8 nucleotides agree with TRBD2. V trimming: 5 bases; J trimming: 5 bases; junction bases outside the gene matches: 5. The CDR3 runs to 13 residues. The germline CDR1 and CDR2 sequences are SGHVS and FNYEAQ. This CDR3 reads CASSPGGADEQYF. The CDR3 bases are TGTGCCAGCAGCCCCGGGGGGGCGGACGAGCAGTACTTC.

Remarks on this clone: This specimen includes other DNA sequences encoding the same CDR3. This chain uses TRBV15 with TRBJ1-4; TRBD1 matches 7 bases. V lost 2 bases and J lost 0; bases outside the gene matches: 3. Germline V CDR1 and CDR2: LNHNV, YYDKDF (reference sequence). The length of the CDR3 is 16 residues. The CDR3 DNA follows: TGTGCCACCAGCAGACCGGGACAGTCAACTAATGAAAAACTGTTTTTT. This codes for CATSRPGQSTNEKLFF.

The table lists this clone with a few counts. The chain is built from TRBV27 and TRBJ1-4; 9 bases fit TRBD1. This CDR3 spans 14 amino acids. V shed 6 bases, J shed 7 bases, and the junction held 6 bases outside the gene matches. CDR1 and CDR2 from the germline V gene are MNHEY and SMNVEV (reference sequence). This chain's CDR3 is CASSRQGGLEKLFF. CDR3 nucleotide sequence: TGTGCCAGCAGCCGACAGGGGGGACTTGAAAAACTGTTTTTT.

The chain has TRBV9 and TRBJ1-2; the D is unclear. V shed 4 bases and J shed 5 bases, with 24 bases lying between them. CDR3 length: 17 amino acids. Germline CDR1 reads SGDLS; CDR2 reads YYNGEE. The CDR3 DNA is TGTGCCAGCAGCTCCCGACGTGCCTGGGAGGTACCTTATGGCTACACCTTC. Translating gives CASSSRRAWEVPYGYTF.

The chain is built from TRBV7-2 and TRBJ2-1; 8 positions agree with TRBD2. Germline V lookup: CDR1 SGHTA, CDR2 FQGNSA. V lost 2 bases to trimming and J lost 4 bases; unmatched junction nucleotides: 4. The CDR3 is made up of 15 amino acids. DNA of the CDR3: TGTGCCAGCAGCTTACCTTCGGGGGGGTACAATGAGCAGTTCTTC. Translating gives CASSLPSGGYNEQFF.

The chain employs TRBV7-3 and TRBJ2-7, with 9 bases that match TRBD2. CDR1 SGHTA and CDR2 FQGTGA come from the germline V gene. V gave up 5 bases and J gave up 2 bases; unmatched junction bases: 7. The CDR3 sequence is 15 residues long. The CDR3 DNA follows: TGTGCCAGCAGCCCAAGCCTAGCGGGGCCCTACGAGCAGTACTTC. It encodes CASSPSLAGPYEQYF.

This clone was seen just once. CDR3 nucleotide sequence: TGTGCCTGGAGGCGGACAGGGCAGAACACCGGGGAGCTGTTTTTT. It encodes CAWRRTGQNTGELFF. This chain joins TRBV30 and TRBJ2-2, with 8 bases identical to TRBD1. Unmatched junction bases numbered 4, after V lost 3 bases and J lost 1 base. This CDR3 region has 15 residues. CDR1 and CDR2 from the germline V gene are GTSNPN and SVGIG (reference sequence).